A single sample gave rise to the 27 T cell receptor beta chains below, sequenced in a study of identical twins. TCRdb used MiXCR to reprocess the 5' RACE reads, holding one entry per CDR3 protein. Among about 470,000 distinct CDR3 sequences listed, approximately 24% were seen once. This same sample was also taken into another study, of T cells expressing NK-cell markers.

Sequencing was carried out using CD4+ T cells sorted from blood. Receptors originate from a woman between 18 and 29 years old in good health.

This clonotype was recorded a few times. The V and J genes are TRBV4-3 and TRBJ1-6, with 10 bases lining up with TRBD1. The CDR3 consists of 13 residues. The trim removed 9 bases at V and 12 bases at J, leaving 8 bases unmatched. CDR1 LGHNA and CDR2 YSLEER come from the germline V gene. The DNA for the CDR3 is TGCGCCAGTTCCGGGACAGGGGATTTACCCCTCCACTTT. Translation gives CASSGTGDLPLHF.

This clonotype has a handful of counts. This chain links TRBV20-1 with TRBJ2-5, with D maybe TRBD2 (5 bases). CDR3 size: 13 residues. CDR1 is DFQATT, CDR2 SNEGSKA, per germline (reference sequence). Trimming stripped 6 bases from V and 6 bases from J, with 17 bases between. CDR3 sequence (DNA): TGCAGTGCACTAAACGGGGTTGACAAGACCCAGTACTTC. Translated, it gives CSALNGVDKTQYF.

The chain carries TRBV12-3 or TRBV12-4 and TRBJ2-2; D gene uncertain. Trimming pared 2 bases from V and 11 bases from J, leaving 12 bases between. This CDR3 comprises 13 residues. As DNA, the CDR3 is TGTGCCAGCAGTTTATCCCCCACCCCAGAGCTGTTTTTT. It yields the protein CASSLSPTPELFF.

This chain connects TRBV12-3 or TRBV12-4 to TRBJ2-1, with 9 positions matching TRBD1. With 5 bases clipped from V and 7 bases from J, the junction kept 6 bases outside the gene matches. This CDR3 contains 14 residues. CDR3 sequence: CASSPGTGRNEQFF. CDR3 bases: TGTGCCAGCAGTCCGGGGACAGGGAGGAATGAGCAGTTCTTC.

The rearrangement joins TRBV20-1 to TRBJ2-1; a weak D match, TRBD1 (6 bases). Trimming took off 3 bases at V and 8 bases at J, with 14 bases between the two ends. This CDR3 comprises 13 residues. The germline V gene encodes CDR1 DFQATT and CDR2 SNEGSKA (reference sequence). This CDR3 reads CSASGGMVDEQFF. CDR3 in DNA: TGCAGTGCTAGTGGGGGCATGGTAGATGAGCAGTTCTTC.

The rearrangement links TRBV20-1 to TRBJ2-1; the match to TRBD1 covers 9 bases. V lost 5 bases, J lost 0 bases, and 2 bases stayed unmatched. CDR3 size: 14 residues. Germline assignment: CDR1 DFQATT and CDR2 SNEGSKA (reference sequence). CDR3 amino acids: CSADRGTSYNEQFF. The CDR3 DNA follows: TGCAGTGCTGACAGGGGGACCTCCTACAATGAGCAGTTCTTC.

The chain uses TRBV7-6 and TRBJ2-7; 8 nucleotides agree with TRBD2. The germline CDR1 and CDR2 sequences are SGHVS and FNYEAQ. Trimming removed 0 bases from V and 4 bases from J; junction bases left unmatched: 14. There are 18 residues in the CDR3. CDR3 amino acids: CASSLAGSGRKTSYEQYF. CDR3 sequence (DNA): TGTGCCAGCAGCTTAGCAGGGAGCGGGAGAAAGACCTCGTACGAGCAGTACTTC.

This clonotype was seen more than once but under ten times. This rearrangement joins TRBV10-3 to TRBJ1-4; D gene uncertain. In germline, CDR1 is ENHRY, CDR2 SYGVKD. The length of the CDR3 is 12 residues. Trimming removed 3 bases at V and 11 bases at J, with 10 bases between. CDR3 amino acids: CAISEKGNKLFF. Written as DNA, the CDR3 is TGTGCCATCAGTGAAAAGGGCAATAAACTGTTTTTT.

The V call is TRBV7-8, the J call TRBJ2-7; maybe TRBD2 (6 bases). The CDR3 has 12 residues. Germline CDR1 reads SGHVS; CDR2 reads FQNEAQ. Trimming took off 5 bases at V and 7 bases at J, with 12 bases between the two ends. CDR3 DNA: TGTGCCAGCAGCCGATCTCGGGGGGAGCAGTACTTC. It yields the protein CASSRSRGEQYF. Combining the CDR3 with reference TRBV7-8 and TRBJ2-7 gives the whole variable domain GAGVSQSPRYKVAKRGQDVALRCDPISGHVSLFWYQQALGQGPEFLTYFQNEAQLDKSGLPSDRFFAERPEGSVSTLKIQRTQQEDSAVYLCASSRSRGEQYFGPGTRLTVT.

The table lists this clonotype with a few counts. This CDR3 reads CASSSTGLAGGYEQYF. The CDR3 nucleotides are TGTGCCAGCAGTTCTACTGGACTAGCGGGTGGGTACGAGCAGTACTTC. The chain combines TRBV6-5 with TRBJ2-7, with TRBD2 identical over 11 bases. V was pared by 4 bases and J by 4 bases, with 9 bases of the junction left unmatched. Per the germline V gene, CDR1 is MNHEY and CDR2 is SVGAGI. The CDR3 is 16 residues long.

This clonotype was found a few times. The chain joins TRBV15 to TRBJ2-6; TRBD1 or TRBD2 may be the D gene (5 bases each). The V end lost 1 base, the J end lost 3 bases, and 10 bases lay between the germline ends. This CDR3 has 16 residues. CDR1 is LNHNV and CDR2 is YYDKDF in the germline V gene (reference sequence). The CDR3 nucleotides read TGTGCCACCAGCAGAGGAGGGGTTGGTGGGGCCAACGTCCTGACTTTC. Residues: CATSRGGVGGANVLTF.

This clonotype was found many times. The V and J genes are TRBV5-1 and TRBJ1-1; a possible D gene is TRBD1 (6 bases). CDR3 length: 13 amino acids. CDR1 SGHRS and CDR2 YFSETQ come from the germline V gene. The germline V and J ends were trimmed by 4 bases and 5 bases, with 12 bases remaining between them. The CDR3 loop is CASSPRGGTEAFF. CDR3 DNA: TGCGCCAGCAGCCCACGAGGGGGTACTGAAGCTTTCTTT.

Only a few counts were recorded for this clonotype. The chain carries TRBV5-8 and TRBJ2-2; D not certain. This CDR3 comprises 16 residues. Deletions cut 2 bases from V and 9 bases from J, with 20 bases between. CDR1 is SGHTS and CDR2 is YDEGEE in the germline V gene. CDR3 in DNA: TGTGCCAGCAGCTTCAGAGGCACGGGTTTGATTAGGGAGCTGTTTTTT. This sequence encodes CASSFRGTGLIRELFF.

The table lists this clonotype with a few counts. The chain couples TRBV20-1 to TRBJ2-7; possibly TRBD1 or TRBD2 for D (5 bases each). The CDR3 spans 13 residues. Germline assignment: CDR1 DFQATT and CDR2 SNEGSKA (reference sequence). The V and J ends lost 5 bases and 2 bases respectively, with 13 bases between them. The CDR3 protein is CSAVGDGTYEQYF. The DNA of the CDR3 is TGCAGTGCTGTTGGGGACGGCACCTACGAGCAGTACTTC.

This clonotype came up many times. The chain recombines TRBV10-3 with TRBJ2-7, with D perhaps matching TRBD2 (6 bases). V shed 8 bases and J shed 2 bases, with 16 bases lying between them. CDR3 size: 14 residues. Germline values: CDR1 ENHRY, CDR2 SYGVKD. The CDR3, as DNA: TGTGCCATCCGGGGGTCGCAACTAGCCTACGAGCAGTACTTC. Residues: CAIRGSQLAYEQYF.

The chain recombines TRBV25-1 with TRBJ2-2; the match to TRBD2 covers 11 bases. Germline lookup yields CDR1 MGHDK and CDR2 SYGVNS. V lost 4 bases to trimming and J lost 5 bases; unmatched junction nucleotides: 3. The CDR3 covers 15 residues. The CDR3 protein is CASSGLAGHTGELFF. The CDR3 region has the DNA TGTGCCAGCAGTGGACTAGCGGGACATACCGGGGAGCTGTTTTTT.

The chain is built from TRBV5-1 and TRBJ2-6; TRBD1 is a possible D gene (6 bases). The CDR3 extends over 17 amino acids. Deletions cut 6 bases from V and 0 bases from J, with 16 bases between. Germline V lookup: CDR1 SGHRS, CDR2 YFSETQ. The CDR3 here is CASTRDGQTSGANVLTF. The CDR3 DNA follows: TGCGCCAGCACCCGCGATGGACAGACCTCTGGGGCCAACGTCCTGACTTTC. The full variable domain, with the rest looked up from reference TRBV5-1 and TRBJ2-6, is KAGVTQTPRYLIKTRGQQVTLSCSPISGHRSVSWYQQTPGQGLQFLFEYFSETQRNKGNFPGRFSGRQFSNSRSEMNVSTLELGDSALYLCASTRDGQTSGANVLTFGAGSRLTVL.

This clonotype has more than one count but fewer than ten. V usage is TRBV10-3 and J usage is TRBJ1-5; tentatively, D is TRBD1 (6 bases). Germline V gene data show CDR1 as ENHRY and CDR2 as SYGVKD. V lost 9 bases and J lost 3, with 12 bases in between. CDR3 length: 13 amino acids. The CDR3 is CAIAGGLNQPQHF. CDR3 DNA sequence: TGTGCCATTGCGGGGGGGCTCAATCAGCCCCAGCATTTT.

This sequence joins TRBV15 and TRBJ1-1; D is unresolved. This CDR3 region has 14 residues. Germline CDR1 and CDR2: LNHNV and YYDKDF (reference sequence). V was shortened by 2 bases and J by 5 bases, with 12 bases between the two germline ends. This CDR3 is CATSRSKGTTEAFF. CDR3 in DNA: TGTGCCACCAGCAGATCGAAGGGTACAACTGAAGCTTTCTTT.

This sequence joins TRBV5-1 and TRBJ2-1; 9 nucleotides match TRBD2. Germline loops: CDR1 SGHRS, CDR2 YFSETQ. CDR3 length: 15 amino acids. The junction had 9 bases not matched to a gene; V was cut back by 2 bases and J by 9 bases. DNA for the CDR3: TGCGCCAGCAGCTTCTCTGTAGCGGGGGATGGTGAGCAGTTCTTC. Translating it yields CASSFSVAGDGEQFF.

Only a few counts were recorded for this clonotype. This chain connects TRBV7-6 to TRBJ1-1; D possibly corresponds to TRBD1 (6 bases). V dropped 5 bases and J dropped 5 bases, with 21 bases sitting between them. From germline, CDR1 is SGHVS and CDR2 FNYEAQ. The CDR3 is made up of 16 amino acids. The CDR3 loop is CASSLRQGFAGTEAFF. In DNA form, the CDR3 reads TGTGCCAGCAGCCTAAGGCAGGGGTTTGCGGGAACTGAAGCTTTCTTT.

This chain joins TRBV18 and TRBJ2-7; a weak D match, TRBD2 (6 bases). Germline V gene sequence: CDR1 KGHSH, CDR2 LQKENI. This CDR3 comprises 13 residues. Trimming removed 6 bases from V and 7 bases from J, with 16 bases in between. CDR3 protein: CASSRSREFEQYF. CDR3 DNA: TGTGCCAGCTCCCGGAGTCGGGAGTTTGAGCAGTACTTC.

There are a few counts of this clonotype. J is TRBJ2-2 and V is TRBV6-5, with no clear D. Trimming stripped 2 bases from V and 3 bases from J, with 10 bases between. There are 15 residues in the CDR3. Germline CDR1 and CDR2: MNHEY and SVGAGI. CDR3 nucleotides: TGTGCCAGCAGTTACGGCCAGAGATACACCGGGGAGCTGTTTTTT. It specifies CASSYGQRYTGELFF.

This clonotype appeared a few times. This chain connects TRBV7-9 to TRBJ1-2; D is unclear. Per germline, CDR1 SEHNR and CDR2 FQNEAQ (reference sequence). The CDR3 loop spans 13 amino acids. Trimming shortened V by 0 bases and J by 8 bases, and 10 bases separated the two germline ends. This CDR3 reads CASSLAAVNGYTF. The CDR3 DNA follows: TGTGCCAGCAGCTTAGCCGCGGTTAACGGCTACACCTTC.

At least ten counts were recorded for this clonotype. V is TRBV3-1 and J is TRBJ1-5; D unresolved. The CDR3 consists of 12 residues. V gave up 10 bases and J gave up 2 bases, with 9 bases separating them. Per germline, CDR1 LGHDT and CDR2 YNNKEL (reference sequence). The CDR3 coding sequence is TGTGCCACTGGGTTCGGCAATCAGCCCCAGCATTTT. Residues: CATGFGNQPQHF. Full variable domain (remainder filled in from reference TRBV3-1 and TRBJ1-5): DTAVSQTPKYLVTQMGNDKSIKCEQNLGHDTMYWYKQDSKKFLKIMFSYNNKELIINETVPNRFSPKSPDKAHLNLHINSLELGDSAVYFCATGFGNQPQHFGDGTRLSIL.

A few counts support this clonotype. The chain combines TRBV27 with TRBJ1-1; a weak D match, TRBD1 (6 bases). CDR1 is MNHEY, CDR2 SMNVEV, per germline (reference sequence). V was pared by 10 bases and J by 4 bases, with 13 bases between. The CDR3 runs to 12 residues. CDR3 DNA: TGTGCCACTTCCCAGGGGACCACTGAAGCTTTCTTT. Protein sequence: CATSQGTTEAFF.

There are many counts of this clonotype. This chain uses TRBV5-8 with TRBJ2-5; no reliable D call. CDR1 is SGHTS, CDR2 YDEGEE, per germline. V gave up 1 base and J gave up 2 bases, with 9 bases separating them. The CDR3 is made up of 14 amino acids. The CDR3 sequence is CASSLNSVQETQYF. CDR3 DNA: TGTGCCAGCAGCTTGAACTCCGTTCAAGAGACCCAGTACTTC.